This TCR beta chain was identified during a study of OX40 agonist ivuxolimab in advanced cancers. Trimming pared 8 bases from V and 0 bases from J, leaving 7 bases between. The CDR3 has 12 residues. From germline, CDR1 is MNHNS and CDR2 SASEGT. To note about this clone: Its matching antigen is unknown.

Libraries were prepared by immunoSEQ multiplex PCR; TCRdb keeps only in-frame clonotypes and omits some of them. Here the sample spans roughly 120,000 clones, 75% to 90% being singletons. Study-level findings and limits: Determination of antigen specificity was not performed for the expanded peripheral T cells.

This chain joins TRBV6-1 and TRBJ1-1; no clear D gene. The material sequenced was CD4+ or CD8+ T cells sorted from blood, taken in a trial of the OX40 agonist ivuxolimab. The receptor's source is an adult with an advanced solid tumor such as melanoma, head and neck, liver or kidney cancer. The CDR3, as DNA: TGTGCCAGCTCCATATTGAACACTGAAGCTTTCTTT. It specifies CASSILNTEAFF.